The 26 T cell receptor beta chains below come from one sample, sequenced in a study of beta chain features in type 1 diabetes. Reverse transcription of all isolated RNA meant that expressed TCRB transcripts were sequenced. Sequencing was performed with immunoSEQ multiplex PCR; in TCRdb, only in-frame clones are kept and a portion is missing. The sample has almost 350,000 clones, roughly 8% seen once. What was sequenced was central memory CD4+ T cells from blood. These receptors all come from a woman in her late teens or twenties in good health.

This clone was observed a few times. This chain connects TRBV27 to TRBJ1-5; the D gene is possibly TRBD1 (6 bases). The CDR3 has 17 residues. Germline V gene data show CDR1 as MNHEY and CDR2 as SMNVEV (reference sequence). V was shortened by 2 bases and J by 4 bases, with 18 bases between the two germline ends. CDR3 in amino acids: CASSLKAGTTKNQPQHF. The CDR3 DNA reads as TGTGCCAGCAGTTTAAAGGCCGGGACAACGAAAAATCAGCCCCAGCATTTT.

V usage is TRBV20-1 and J usage is TRBJ2-1; no clear D gene. Trimming took off 5 bases at V and 11 bases at J, with 13 bases between the two ends. The CDR3 runs to 11 residues. Germline CDR1 reads DFQATT; CDR2 reads SNEGSKA (reference sequence). This chain's CDR3 is CSASGGGKQFF. The CDR3 DNA follows: TGCAGTGCTTCGGGCGGTGGGAAGCAGTTCTTC.

J is TRBJ2-7 and V is TRBV6-6, with 7 positions matching TRBD2. The germline CDR1 and CDR2 sequences are MNHNY and SVGAGI (reference sequence). The CDR3 consists of 14 residues. V shed 7 bases and J 3 bases; nucleotides not matched to a gene: 9. For the CDR3, the DNA is TGTGCCAGCATTCCTAGCGGAACCCTCTACGAGCAGTACTTC. This translates into CASIPSGTLYEQYF.

This chain joins TRBV18 and TRBJ1-2, with D possibly being TRBD1 (5 bases). The CDR3 runs 16 residues. The germline gives CDR1 KGHSH, CDR2 LQKENI. V gave up 2 bases and J gave up 5 bases, with 18 bases separating them. CDR3: CASSPGGRETGYGYTF. CDR3 coding DNA: TGTGCCAGCTCACCAGGCGGCAGGGAGACGGGGTATGGCTACACCTTC.

This clone was observed a handful of times. This chain links TRBV28 with TRBJ2-7; the match to TRBD1 covers 7 bases. V lost 3 bases, J lost 3 bases, and 8 bases stayed unmatched. The CDR3 has 15 amino acids. Germline CDR1 MDHEN, CDR2 SYDVKM. The CDR3 here is CASSFKGQPNYEQYF. The CDR3 DNA reads TGTGCCAGCAGTTTCAAGGGACAGCCGAACTACGAGCAGTACTTC.

This clone came up a few times. The genes are TRBV5-4 and TRBJ1-1, with no clear D. The CDR3 has 13 residues. Germline CDR1 is SGHNT and CDR2 is YYREEE (reference sequence). V dropped 4 bases and J dropped 1 base, with 8 bases sitting between them. This CDR3 is CASSLDWNTEAFF. In nucleotides, the CDR3 is TGTGCCAGCAGCCTGGACTGGAACACTGAAGCTTTCTTT. Based on the CDR3 plus reference TRBV5-4 and TRBJ1-1, the full variable domain is ETGVTQSPTHLIKTRGQQVTLRCSSQSGHNTVSWYQQALGQGPQFIFQYYREEENGRGNFPPRFSGLQFPNYSSELNVNALELDDSALYLCASSLDWNTEAFFGQGTRLTVV.

The chain combines TRBV10-3 with TRBJ2-7, with a weak D call TRBD2 (5 bases). V shed 6 bases and J shed 4 bases, with 13 bases lying between them. Germline V gene lookup returns CDR1 ENHRY and CDR2 SYGVKD. The CDR3 extends over 13 amino acids. The CDR3 loop reads CAIRLGGSYEQYF. The CDR3 DNA follows: TGTGCCATCAGGCTAGGAGGTTCTTACGAGCAGTACTTC.

The sample holds a few counts of this clone. This rearrangement joins TRBV7-9 to TRBJ2-2; 7 nucleotides agree with TRBD2. The CDR3 is made up of 18 amino acids. Germline V CDR1 and CDR2: SEHNR, FQNEAQ (reference sequence). V lost 0 bases to trimming and J lost 5 bases; unmatched junction nucleotides: 12. The CDR3 DNA is TGTGCCAGCAGCTTAGCTCTTGGCGGGAGCCTCGGGACCGGGGAGCTGTTTTTT. Residues: CASSLALGGSLGTGELFF.

This clone was counted many times. The chain carries TRBV7-9 and TRBJ1-2, with TRBD1 identical over 7 bases. CDR3 length: 15 amino acids. The trim removed 5 bases at V and 6 bases at J, leaving 12 bases unmatched. Germline CDR1 is SEHNR and CDR2 is FQNEAQ (reference sequence). DNA for the CDR3: TGTGCCAGCAGCCTAAAGGGGGCGCGAGGCCATGGCTACACCTTC. It encodes CASSLKGARGHGYTF.

The chain recombines TRBV4-3 with TRBJ1-2; a weak D match, TRBD1 (6 bases). V lost 0 bases to trimming and J lost 4 bases, with 18 bases between them. CDR1 and CDR2 from the germline V gene are LGHNA and YSLEER. There are 17 residues in the CDR3. CDR3 sequence reads: CASSQDLSFRTAYGYTF. For the CDR3, the DNA is TGCGCCAGCAGCCAAGATTTATCGTTTAGGACAGCCTATGGCTACACCTTC.

This clone has only a few counts. At one boundary the junction diverges from the germline segment, which might be a read error. This chain uses TRBV10-3 with TRBJ2-5, with 14 bases that match TRBD2. The CDR3 totals 17 residues. Germline V gives CDR1 ENHRY, CDR2 SYGVKD. As DNA, the CDR3 is TGTGCCAGCAGTCCCGGGACTAGCGGGAGTGGTAAGGAGACCCAGTACTTC. Its translation: CASSPGTSGSGKETQYF.

This clone turned up a few times. The rearrangement links TRBV14 to TRBJ1-5; D is uncertain. Trimming stripped 1 base from V and 7 bases from J, with 8 bases between. This CDR3 region has 13 residues. In germline, CDR1 is SGHDN, CDR2 FVKESK. CDR3 sequence: CASSQGSAQPQHF. CDR3 DNA sequence: TGTGCCAGCAGCCAAGGTTCAGCGCAGCCCCAGCATTTT.

The J gene is TRBJ2-1, the V gene TRBV2; 9 positions match TRBD1. After removal of 6 bases from V and 6 bases from J, the junction contained 6 bases not matched to a gene. Per germline, CDR1 SNHLY and CDR2 FYNNEI. The CDR3 covers 14 residues. CDR3 protein: CASSPGTGRNEQFF. The CDR3, as DNA: TGTGCCAGCAGCCCTGGGACAGGGCGCAATGAGCAGTTCTTC.

In its sample, this clone was seen a few times. The chain uses TRBV6-1 and TRBJ2-1, with a weak D call TRBD1 (5 bases). The CDR3 contains 15 residues. Germline CDR1 is MNHNS and CDR2 is SASEGT. Trimming shortened V by 2 bases and J by 4 bases, and 12 bases separated the two germline ends. CDR3 in amino acids: CASSESGNWYNEQFF. The CDR3 coding sequence is TGTGCCAGCAGTGAATCAGGGAACTGGTACAATGAGCAGTTCTTC.

In this sample, this clone turned up many times. The same CDR3 can be traced to other DNA sequences in this sample. The chain couples TRBV9 to TRBJ2-2; the D is unclear. Trimming took 3 bases from V and 7 from J, leaving 4 bases between them. Germline V lookup: CDR1 SGDLS, CDR2 YYNGEE. CDR3 length equals 11 residues. The CDR3 DNA is TGTGCCAGCAGCGCTAGCGGGGAGCTGTTTTTT. It encodes CASSASGELFF.

This clone has only a few counts. The V gene is TRBV7-8, the J gene TRBJ1-2; D is undetermined. CDR3 size: 13 residues. Trimming took 4 bases from V and 4 from J, leaving 10 bases between them. CDR1 and CDR2 from the germline V gene are SGHVS and FQNEAQ. In DNA form, the CDR3 reads TGTGCCAGCAGCTCCTCAATGGGCTATGGCTACACCTTC. Translation gives CASSSSMGYGYTF.

The CDR3 loop is CSVFLLGEQYF. In nucleotides, the CDR3 is TGCAGCGTTTTCCTATTGGGGGAGCAGTACTTC. V gene TRBV29-1 combines with J gene TRBJ2-5; the D call may be TRBD1 or TRBD2 (5 bases each). Germline V gene lookup returns CDR1 SQVTM and CDR2 ANQGSEA. This CDR3 contains 11 residues. Trimming stripped 5 bases from V and 11 bases from J, with 15 bases between.

The table lists this clone with a few counts. This chain joins TRBV7-8 and TRBJ1-2; D ambiguous. In germline, CDR1 is SGHVS, CDR2 FQNEAQ. V shed 5 bases and J shed 5 bases, with 12 bases lying between them. CDR3 length equals 13 residues. In DNA form, the CDR3 reads TGTGCCAGCAGCCCGACCCATGGGTATGGCTACACCTTC. Translating it yields CASSPTHGYGYTF.

J is TRBJ2-3 and V is TRBV11-2, with D uncertain. Per germline, CDR1 SGHAT and CDR2 FQNNGV. The CDR3 extends over 14 amino acids. The germline V and J ends were trimmed by 6 bases and 0 bases, with 10 bases remaining between them. The CDR3: CASSRAFSTDTQYF. The DNA for the CDR3 is TGTGCCAGCAGTAGAGCATTTAGCACAGATACGCAGTATTTT.

There are a few counts of this clone. A much larger clone differs by one base, so this may be a read error. Other nucleotide sequences from this sample produce the same CDR3. The chain employs TRBV6-5 and TRBJ2-5; 10 positions match TRBD2. The germline V gene has CDR1 MNHEY and CDR2 SVGAGI. The CDR3 length is 13 residues. The junction had 1 base not matched to a gene; V was cut back by 5 bases and J by 4 bases. The CDR3 DNA follows: TGTGCCAGCAGTGCTAGCGGGAGAGAGACCCAGTACTTC. Translated, it gives CASSASGRETQYF.

The chain is built from TRBV11-2 and TRBJ2-5; 13 bases map to TRBD2. CDR3 length: 17 residues. J lost 3 bases, V lost 5 bases, and 9 bases had no gene match. The V gene's germline CDR1 is SGHAT and CDR2 FQNNGV. DNA for the CDR3: TGTGCCAGCAGCCCGGGGACTAGCGGGACCATAAAAGAGACCCAGTACTTC. Translation gives CASSPGTSGTIKETQYF.

The sample holds a few counts of this clone. The J gene is TRBJ2-7, the V gene TRBV6-5; 11 nucleotides match TRBD2. The V and J ends lost 8 bases and 2 bases, in that order; junction bases with no gene match: 5. This CDR3 contains 14 residues. CDR1 MNHEY and CDR2 SVGAGI come from the germline V gene. For the CDR3, the DNA is TGTGCCAGCCCCGTAGCGGGAGGGCCCTACGAGCAGTACTTC. This translates into CASPVAGGPYEQYF.

This clone was seen more than once but under ten times. V and J are TRBV29-1 and TRBJ1-2; a possible D gene is TRBD1 (6 bases). CDR1 is SQVTM, CDR2 ANQGSEA, per germline. V was cut by 3 bases and J by 4 bases, with 15 bases left in between. This CDR3 has 14 amino acids. This chain's CDR3 is CSVDRGGRVYGYTF. Written as DNA, the CDR3 is TGCAGCGTTGATAGGGGGGGCCGAGTCTATGGCTACACCTTC.

This clone has more than one count but fewer than ten. The V and J genes are TRBV4-3 and TRBJ2-2; no firm D call. Trimming stripped 0 bases from V and 6 bases from J, with 8 bases between. CDR1 is LGHNA and CDR2 is YSLEER in the germline V gene. The CDR3 has 14 residues. The DNA of the CDR3 is TGCGCCAGCAGCCAAGATCTGGCACCCGGGGAGCTGTTTTTT. This sequence encodes CASSQDLAPGELFF.

The rearrangement uses TRBV28 and TRBJ2-4; the D gene could be TRBD1 or TRBD2 (5 bases each). The CDR3 runs 14 residues. The germline V and J ends were trimmed by 7 bases and 2 bases, with 12 bases remaining between them. CDR1 and CDR2 from the germline V gene are MDHEN and SYDVKM. CDR3 coding DNA: TGTGCCAGCACCGATGGGGGAACCAAAAACATTCAGTACTTC. Translating it yields CASTDGGTKNIQYF.

This clone has more than one count but fewer than ten. This sequence joins TRBV4-3 and TRBJ2-7; 9 bases fit TRBD1. The CDR3 runs to 15 residues. Germline CDR1 LGHNA, CDR2 YSLEER. V lost 4 bases to trimming and J lost 7 bases; unmatched junction nucleotides: 11. The DNA of the CDR3 is TGCGCCAGCAGCCCCCGGACAGGGGATTTAGGTGAGCAGTACTTC. This gives the protein CASSPRTGDLGEQYF.